What follows are 24 T cell receptor beta chains derived from one specimen sequenced in a study of vaccination effects on CD4 cells after COVID-19. Their antigens are not known. A roughly 10-day culture period preceded the isolation of CD4+ T cells. It was between March and December 2020 that the person had a SARS-CoV-2 infection confirmed by PCR. Everyone in the study got two shots of either the BNT162b2 or mRNA-1273 vaccine. Here immunoSEQ multiplex PCR was the method, and the copy in TCRdb shows in-frame clones only, minus some. The table records about 50,000 clones, around 70% of them present only once. The sample here was CD4+ T cells from PBMCs cultured without peptide, taken after COVID-19 vaccination. The receptors shown here come from a human donor who had a prior SARS-CoV-2 infection.

This chain uses TRBV4-2 with TRBJ2-1; D is unclear. Germline lookup yields CDR1 LGHNA and CDR2 YNFKEQ. The V gene lost 0 bases and the J gene lost 4 bases, with 16 bases spanning the gap. The CDR3 contains 17 residues. The DNA for the CDR3 is TGTGCCAGCAGCCAAGATCTCCTCCTCCGGAGATACAATGAGCAGTTCTTC. Translating gives CASSQDLLLRRYNEQFF.

This clone was observed a few times. This chain connects TRBV7-3 to TRBJ2-1; 10 bases map to TRBD2. Germline lookup yields CDR1 SGHTA and CDR2 FQGTGA. This CDR3 is built from 21 residues. The V gene end was trimmed by 5 bases and the J gene end by 10 bases; junction bases not matched to a gene: 29. In DNA form, the CDR3 reads TGTGCCAGCAGCAGAAAGCCCGGGACTAGCGTGATTGCTGGTGGCCAGACGGAGCAGTTCTTC. It translates to CASSRKPGTSVIAGGQTEQFF.

The count of this clone is one. This chain links TRBV2 with TRBJ1-5; TRBD1 agrees at 8 bases. CDR1 is SNHLY, CDR2 FYNNEI, per germline. The CDR3 is 15 amino acids. V was clipped by 6 bases and J by 7 bases; unmatched bases: 11. The CDR3 bases are TGTGCCAGCAGCTTACAGGGGGTTAACGGACAGCCCCAGCATTTT. It specifies CASSLQGVNGQPQHF.

The chain carries TRBV19 and TRBJ1-4; the D gene is possibly TRBD1 (5 bases). The length of the CDR3 is 15 residues. V was cut by 4 bases and J by 0 bases, with 9 bases left in between. Germline CDR1 is LNHDA and CDR2 is SQIVND (reference sequence). The CDR3 reads CASSSGGATNEKLFF. As DNA, the CDR3 is TGTGCCAGTAGTAGTGGGGGTGCAACTAATGAAAAACTGTTTTTT.

The genes are TRBV6-5 and TRBJ2-1, with TRBD1 identical over 7 bases. CDR1 is MNHEY and CDR2 is SVGAGI in the germline V gene. The V gene end was trimmed by 2 bases and the J gene end by 2 bases; junction bases not matched to a gene: 0. The CDR3 loop spans 14 amino acids. CDR3 protein: CASSYGTAYNEQFF. The CDR3 DNA is TGTGCCAGCAGTTACGGGACAGCCTACAATGAGCAGTTCTTC.

The CDR3 DNA follows: TGTGCCAGCAGCTTAGAAGGGGGGGGCCCTGGGGCCCAGTACTTC. As protein: CASSLEGGGPGAQYF. The chain employs TRBV7-2 and TRBJ2-5; possibly TRBD2 for D (7 bases). V was trimmed by 1 base and J by 9 bases, leaving 18 bases between them. Germline CDR1 SGHTA, CDR2 FQGNSA. The CDR3 consists of 15 residues. Based on the CDR3 plus reference TRBV7-2 and TRBJ2-5, the full variable domain is GAGVSQSPSNKVTEKGKDVELRCDPISGHTALYWYRQSLGQGLEFLIYFQGNSAPDKSGLPSDRFSAERTGGSVSTLTIQRTQQEDSAVYLCASSLEGGGPGAQYFGPGTRLLVL.

The rearrangement joins TRBV4-2 to TRBJ1-2, with TRBD1 as a possible D gene (5 bases). This CDR3 is built from 15 residues. The germline gives CDR1 LGHNA, CDR2 YNFKEQ. Trimming left V 0 bases short and J 9 bases short, with 17 bases between. For the CDR3, the DNA is TGTGCCAGCAGCCAAGATCGGGGCACCAAAACGCGCTACACCTTC. It encodes CASSQDRGTKTRYTF.

The chain combines TRBV7-2 with TRBJ2-1; D call uncertain. Germline V lookup: CDR1 SGHTA, CDR2 FQGNSA. This CDR3 contains 15 residues. V lost 3 bases to trimming and J lost 0 bases, with 9 bases between them. DNA for the CDR3: TGTGCCAGCAGCTTCGTACAGAGCTCCTACAATGAGCAGTTCTTC. Encoded protein: CASSFVQSSYNEQFF.

The chain uses TRBV25-1 and TRBJ1-2, with D unclear. The CDR3 consists of 14 residues. The germline CDR1 and CDR2 sequences are MGHDK and SYGVNS. Trimming stripped 3 bases from V and 8 bases from J, with 16 bases between. The CDR3 region has the DNA TGTGCCAGCAGTGATTTTTCGGATAGGAGGGGCTACACCTTC. Translating it yields CASSDFSDRRGYTF.

This clone was detected a few times. This sequence joins TRBV19 and TRBJ2-6, with 9 bases fitting TRBD1. The germline gives CDR1 LNHDA, CDR2 SQIVND (reference sequence). This CDR3 has 16 residues. The J segment lost 0 bases and the V segment lost 8 bases, leaving 5 bases of the junction unmatched. Here the CDR3 reads CASYRGPSSGANVLTF. CDR3 in DNA: TGTGCCAGTTACAGGGGGCCTAGCTCTGGGGCCAACGTCCTGACTTTC.

The rearrangement links TRBV4-2 to TRBJ2-7, with D possibly being TRBD2 (5 bases). V lost 4 bases, J lost 2 bases, and 9 bases lay in between. Germline V gene sequence: CDR1 LGHNA, CDR2 YNFKEQ. The CDR3 length is 13 residues. The CDR3 DNA reads TGTGCCAGCAGCCGCCGGGGTGCCTACGAGCAGTACTTC. It yields the protein CASSRRGAYEQYF.

This chain joins TRBV6-6 and TRBJ2-2; D is undetermined. CDR3 length: 13 amino acids. Trimming removed 7 bases at V and 1 base at J, with 7 bases between. Germline CDR1 is MNHNY and CDR2 is SVGAGI (reference sequence). In nucleotides, the CDR3 is TGTGCCAGCAACCTCCTGAACACCGGGGAGCTGTTTTTT. Its translation is CASNLLNTGELFF.

This clone was counted between two and nine times. The chain employs TRBV7-2 and TRBJ2-1; no firm D call. Germline-derived CDR1 and CDR2 are SGHTA and FQGNSA. CDR3 length equals 16 residues. V lost 4 bases, J lost 6 bases, and 19 bases lay in between. The CDR3 DNA follows: TGTGCCAGCAGCTCTTTTGGGCGGCCTGAAGGCAATGAGCAGTTCTTC. Its translation is CASSSFGRPEGNEQFF.

In this sample, this clone turned up a few times. V usage is TRBV7-2 and J usage is TRBJ2-7, with a possible D match to TRBD2 (5 bases). The CDR3 sequence is 13 residues long. Trimming shortened V by 3 bases and J by 6 bases, and 12 bases separated the two germline ends. In germline, CDR1 is SGHTA, CDR2 FQGNSA. CDR3 coding DNA: TGTGCCAGCAGCTTTTCGGCGGGTACCGAGCAGTACTTC. It codes for CASSFSAGTEQYF.

This chain connects TRBV30 to TRBJ2-2; D is ambiguous. The V end lost 0 bases, the J end lost 8 bases, and 13 bases lay between the germline ends. From germline, CDR1 is GTSNPN and CDR2 SVGIG (reference sequence). The CDR3 is made up of 14 amino acids. The CDR3 region is CAWSVQLRIGELFF. The DNA for the CDR3 is TGTGCCTGGAGTGTTCAGTTACGGATTGGGGAGCTGTTTTTT.

The chain links TRBV11-3 to TRBJ2-5, with 7 bases aligning to TRBD1. The V gene end was trimmed by 9 bases and the J gene end by 5 bases; junction bases not matched to a gene: 6. The CDR3 is 12 amino acids. Per the germline V gene, CDR1 is SGHNT and CDR2 is YENEEA. CDR3 nucleotides: TGTGCCAGTAAGAGGGGGCGGGAGACCCAGTACTTC. Translating gives CASKRGRETQYF.

In this sample, this clone turned up once. The V gene is TRBV2, the J gene TRBJ2-3; TRBD1 might be the D (6 bases). The V gene lost 5 bases and the J gene lost 1 base, with 7 bases spanning the gap. The CDR3 sequence is 13 residues long. From germline, CDR1 is SNHLY and CDR2 FYNNEI. The CDR3 DNA is TGTGCCAGCAGTCGACAGGGCACAGATACGCAGTATTTT. Amino acids: CASSRQGTDTQYF. The whole variable domain, filled in from reference TRBV2 and TRBJ2-3, reads EPEVTQTPSHQVTQMGQEVILRCVPISNHLYFYWYRQILGQKVEFLVSFYNNEISEKSEIFDDQFSVERPDGSNFTLKIRSTKLEDSAMYFCASSRQGTDTQYFGPGTRLTVL.

The chain recombines TRBV5-1 with TRBJ2-7; 7 bases fit TRBD2. V shed 0 bases, J shed 6 bases, and the junction held 9 bases outside the gene matches. This CDR3 is built from 15 residues. Germline V gene data show CDR1 as SGHRS and CDR2 as YFSETQ. This chain's CDR3 is CASSLAVGGEGEQYF. In nucleotides, the CDR3 is TGCGCCAGCAGCTTGGCCGTGGGGGGGGAAGGCGAGCAGTACTTC. Together with reference TRBV5-1 and TRBJ2-7, the CDR3 gives the full variable domain: KAGVTQTPRYLIKTRGQQVTLSCSPISGHRSVSWYQQTPGQGLQFLFEYFSETQRNKGNFPGRFSGRQFSNSRSEMNVSTLELGDSALYLCASSLAVGGEGEQYFGPGTRLTVT.

This clone was seen a few times. This rearrangement joins TRBV25-1 to TRBJ1-1; D is possibly TRBD1 (5 bases). This CDR3 region has 12 residues. Trimming cost V 7 bases and J 6 bases, with 12 bases left between them. Germline V gene sequence: CDR1 MGHDK, CDR2 SYGVNS. The CDR3 region is CASTQGLAEAFF. The CDR3 DNA reads as TGTGCCAGCACCCAGGGTTTGGCTGAAGCTTTCTTT.

The CDR3 reads CASSYSQVYNEQFF. In DNA, the CDR3 is TGTGCCAGCAGTTACTCACAGGTTTACAATGAGCAGTTCTTC. J is TRBJ2-1 and V is TRBV6-5; weak D call: TRBD1 (5 bases). Deletions cut 0 bases from V and 4 bases from J, with 7 bases between. CDR3 size: 14 residues. Germline V gene lookup returns CDR1 MNHEY and CDR2 SVGAGI.

The chain carries TRBV6-5 and TRBJ1-2; D unresolved. The germline V gene encodes CDR1 MNHEY and CDR2 SVGAGI. V was shortened by 8 bases and J by 4 bases, with 11 bases between the two germline ends. This CDR3 has 12 residues. In nucleotides, the CDR3 is TGTGCCAGCGGCGCGGACTTCTATGGCTACACCTTC. It translates to CASGADFYGYTF.

The rearrangement joins TRBV19 to TRBJ2-5; D could derive from TRBD1 or TRBD2 (5 bases each). The CDR3 has 15 residues. V lost 4 bases and J lost 5, with 17 bases in between. Germline V gene sequence: CDR1 LNHDA, CDR2 SQIVND (reference sequence). The CDR3 DNA reads TGTGCCAGTAGTAGGACCGGGACCCTGGGGGAGACCCAGTACTTC. Its translation is CASSRTGTLGETQYF.

V usage is TRBV30 and J usage is TRBJ2-3; 7 bases match TRBD1. The CDR3 sequence is 15 residues long. Unmatched junction bases numbered 5, after V lost 2 bases and J lost 0 bases. Germline V gene lookup returns CDR1 GTSNPN and CDR2 SVGIG (reference sequence). CDR3 protein: CAWSRDRPSTDTQYF. DNA for the CDR3: TGTGCCTGGAGTAGGGACAGACCTAGCACAGATACGCAGTATTTT.

This clone has only one observation. CDR3 bases: TGTGCCAGCACCGTAACAGGGGGTGTTAACGAGCAGTACTTC. Its translation is CASTVTGGVNEQYF. The J gene is TRBJ2-7, the V gene TRBV11-3, with 8 positions matching TRBD1. The CDR3 consists of 14 residues. V was pared by 7 bases and J by 5 bases, with 10 bases of the junction left unmatched. The germline gives CDR1 SGHNT, CDR2 YENEEA.